This is a list of T cell receptor beta chains from one sample in a study of T cells in localized non-small cell lung cancer. The data were produced by immunoSEQ multiplex PCR, yet TCRdb's version contains in-frame clones alone and is incomplete. The data show about 15,000 clones, with approximately 85% seen just once and roughly 4% held by the top ten. This specimen was peripheral blood, taken before any cancer treatment. The receptors were sampled from a woman aged 40 to 75 with stage I lung adenocarcinoma. Each CDR3 is given with its conserved first and last residue. The D gene is left open where the match is weak. Part of the rows lack a size; the others show once, few, many or a class for expanded clones.

TRBJ2-7 | NA | TRBV27 | TRBD1 | TGTGCCAGCAGTCAAAGACAGGGTTTCGCCCACGAGCAGTACTTC | CASSQRQGFAHEQYF
TRBJ2-1 | NA | TRBV25-1 | NA | TGTGCCAGCAGTCCCCCTTGGAACAATGAGCAGTTCTTC | CASSPPWNNEQFF
TRBJ2-5 | NA | TRBV5-1 | NA | TGCGCCAGCAGCTTGGGCCAGACAGGAGGTCTTGGGACCCAGTACTTC | CASSLGQTGGLGTQYF
TRBJ2-3 | NA | TRBV5-1 | NA | TGCGCCAGCAAGTATGCAGATACGCAGTATTTT | CASKYADTQYF
TRBJ2-7 | NA | TRBV19 | TRBD1 | TGTGCCAGTAGTATTACCGGGACAGGGCCCTACGAGCAGTACTTC | CASSITGTGPYEQYF
TRBJ2-1 | NA | TRBV15 | NA | TGTGCCACCAGCAGAGATCAGGGCGTAACGTTCTTC | CATSRDQGVTFF
TRBJ2-7 | once | TRBV28 | NA | TGTGCCAGCAGCTCCTCCTATGGGGGCGAGGGTCACGAGCAGTACTTC | CASSSSYGGEGHEQYF
TRBJ1-4 | NA | TRBV5-6 | NA | TGTGCCAGCTCGCGGCAGGGGTATGAAAAACTGTTTTTT | CASSRQGYEKLFF
TRBJ2-7 | NA | TRBV5-4 | NA | TGTGCCAGCAGCTTGGTTCCAGAGTCCTACGAGCAGTACTTC | CASSLVPESYEQYF
TRBJ2-3 | NA | TRBV9 | NA | TGTGCCAGCAGCGTAGGGTCGGGCAGGACAGATACGCAGTATTTT | CASSVGSGRTDTQYF
TRBJ1-5 | NA | TRBV19 | TRBD1 | TGTGCCAGTAGTATAGGACAGGGGAATCAGCCCCAGCATTTT | CASSIGQGNQPQHF
TRBJ2-7 | once | TRBV5-1 | NA | TGCGCCAGCACTCAACCAGAGAGCTCCTACGAGCAGTACTTC | CASTQPESSYEQYF
TRBJ1-4 | NA | TRBV21-1 | NA | TGTGCCAGCAGCAAAGTCCAGGGAGGAGGTGAAAAACTGTTTTTT | CASSKVQGGGEKLFF
TRBJ1-5 | NA | TRBV27 | NA | TGTGCCAGCAGTTTTTTCCAGGACAATCAGCCCCAGCATTTT | CASSFFQDNQPQHF
TRBJ1-6 | once | TRBV11-2 | NA | TGTGCCAGCAGCTTAGTCGGGTATAATTCACCCCTCCACTTT | CASSLVGYNSPLHF
TRBJ2-3 | NA | TRBV29-1 | TRBD2 | TGCAGCGTGGGACTAGTAACGGGCACAGATACGCAGTATTTT | CSVGLVTGTDTQYF
TRBJ2-5 | few | TRBV27 | TRBD2 | TGTGCCAGCAGTTTAAGGTACGGAGCGGGGGGGCTCTTGGGTGAGACCCAGTACTTC | CASSLRYGAGGLLGETQYF
TRBJ2-3 | NA | TRBV7-2 | NA | TGTGCCAGCAGCCCGGGACTCCGCACAGATACGCAGTATTTT | CASSPGLRTDTQYF
TRBJ2-7 | NA | TRBV18 | TRBD1 | TGTGCCAGCTCACTCACCGGGACAGGGACCTACGAGCAGTACTTC | CASSLTGTGTYEQYF
TRBJ1-2 | NA | TRBV2 | TRBD1 | TGTGCCAGCAGTGTGACAGGGGGCGACTATGGCTACACCTTC | CASSVTGGDYGYTF
TRBJ2-7 | NA | TRBV7-6 | NA | TGTGCCAGCAGCCCACCCCTCCGCAGGAACGAGCAGTACTTC | CASSPPLRRNEQYF
TRBJ2-2 | NA | TRBV7-3 | NA | TGTGCCAGCAGTCCGGGGTATAACACCGGGGAGCTGTTTTTT | CASSPGYNTGELFF
TRBJ2-7 | few | TRBV6-1 | TRBD2 | TGTGCCAGCAGCCTAGCGGGGCAAAGCTACGAGCAGTACTTC | CASSLAGQSYEQYF
TRBJ1-5 | few | TRBV19 | TRBD1 | TGTGCCAGTAGTTCGGGACAGGGAGCTAATCAGCCCCAGCATTTT | CASSSGQGANQPQHF
TRBJ1-1 | NA | TRBV27 | NA | TGTGCCAGCAGATTCATGACAGGGAACACTGAAGCTTTCTTT | CASRFMTGNTEAFF
TRBJ1-3 | NA | TRBV5-6 | NA | TGTGCCAGCAGCTTGAGGCTTGAGAGCTCTGGAAACACCATATATTTT | CASSLRLESSGNTIYF
TRBJ2-3 | NA | TRBV18 | TRBD1 | TGTGCCAGCTCACCACCGGACAGGGGGGGAGATACGCAGTATTTT | CASSPPDRGGDTQYF
TRBJ1-6 | NA | TRBV18 | NA | TGTGCCAGCTCACCGGTGGGCGGGCGGTTTTCACCCCTCCACTTT | CASSPVGGRFSPLHF
TRBJ1-3 | NA | TRBV6-5 | NA | TGTGCCAGCAGACAGGGTTACTCTGGAAACACCATATATTTT | CASRQGYSGNTIYF
TRBJ1-2 | NA | TRBV5-1 | NA | TGCGCCAGCAGCCCAACACAGGGAATCTATGGCTACACCTTC | CASSPTQGIYGYTF
TRBJ1-1 | NA | TRBV2 | NA | TGTGCCAGCGGAATGGGGGCCTTGAACACTGAAGCTTTCTTT | CASGMGALNTEAFF
TRBJ1-6 | NA | TRBV10-1 | NA | TGCGCCAGCAGTGAGGCGGTATTCGGATCACCCCTCCACTTT | CASSEAVFGSPLHF
TRBJ1-2 | NA | TRBV30 | NA | TGTGCCTGGAGTATTACGGTGGAGAACTATGGCTACACCTTC | CAWSITVENYGYTF
TRBJ2-3 | NA | TRBV5-4 | TRBD2 | TGTGCCAGCAGCTCACCGGGAGGAGCAGATACGCAGTATTTT | CASSSPGGADTQYF
TRBJ2-1 | NA | TRBV2 | NA | TGTGCCAGCAGCGCGGGGCATGGAGAGTACAATGAGCAGTTCTTC | CASSAGHGEYNEQFF
TRBJ2-5 | NA | TRBV14 | NA | TGTGCCAGCACCACGGGGCTCCAAGAGACCCAGTACTTC | CASTTGLQETQYF
TRBJ2-1 | NA | TRBV11-2 | NA | TGTGCCAGCAGCACCGTGATTCGGGGGAGGTCCTACAATGAGCAGTTCTTC | CASSTVIRGRSYNEQFF
TRBJ2-1 | NA | TRBV30 | TRBD1 | TGTGCCTGGACCCCTAAACCGGGACAGCAAGGGGGTTTCTCCTACAATGAGCAGTTCTTC | CAWTPKPGQQGGFSYNEQFF